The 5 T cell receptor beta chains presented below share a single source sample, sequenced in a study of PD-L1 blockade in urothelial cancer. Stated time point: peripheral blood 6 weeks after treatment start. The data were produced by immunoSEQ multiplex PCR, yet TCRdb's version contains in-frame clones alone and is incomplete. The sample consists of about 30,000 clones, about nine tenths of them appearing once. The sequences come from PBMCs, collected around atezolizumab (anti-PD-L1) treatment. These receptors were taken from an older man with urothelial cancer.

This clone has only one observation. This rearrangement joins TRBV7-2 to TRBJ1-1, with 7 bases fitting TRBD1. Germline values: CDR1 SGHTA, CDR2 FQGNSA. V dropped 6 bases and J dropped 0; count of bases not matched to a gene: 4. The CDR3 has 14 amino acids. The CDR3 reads CASRPGQMNTEAFF. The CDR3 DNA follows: TGTGCCAGCAGACCGGGACAGATGAACACTGAAGCTTTCTTT. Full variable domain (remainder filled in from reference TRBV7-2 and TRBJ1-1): GAGVSQSPSNKVTEKGKDVELRCDPISGHTALYWYRQSLGQGLEFLIYFQGNSAPDKSGLPSDRFSAERTGGSVSTLTIQRTQQEDSAVYLCASRPGQMNTEAFFGQGTRLTVV.

The DNA for the CDR3 is TGTGCCAGCAGCTCCGGGACAGTGGCAGATACGCAGTATTTT. Translated: CASSSGTVADTQYF. The V call is TRBV25-1, the J call TRBJ2-3, with 7 nucleotides matching TRBD1. J lost 4 bases, V lost 6 bases, and 7 bases had no gene match. The CDR3 extends over 14 amino acids. Germline V CDR1 and CDR2: MGHDK, SYGVNS.

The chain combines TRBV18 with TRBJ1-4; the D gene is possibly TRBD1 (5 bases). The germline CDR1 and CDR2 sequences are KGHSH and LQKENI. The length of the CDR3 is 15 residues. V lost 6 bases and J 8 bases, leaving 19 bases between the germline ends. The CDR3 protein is CASSERQGSMEKLFF. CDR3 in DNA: TGTGCCAGCTCGGAACGGCAGGGCTCTATGGAAAAACTGTTTTTT.

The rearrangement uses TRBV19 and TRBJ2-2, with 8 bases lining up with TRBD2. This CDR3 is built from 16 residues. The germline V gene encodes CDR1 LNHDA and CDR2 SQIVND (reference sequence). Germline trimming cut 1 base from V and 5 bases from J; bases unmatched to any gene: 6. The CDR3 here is CASSIGTGGPTGELFF. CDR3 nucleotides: TGTGCCAGTAGTATAGGGACGGGAGGGCCGACCGGGGAGCTGTTTTTT.

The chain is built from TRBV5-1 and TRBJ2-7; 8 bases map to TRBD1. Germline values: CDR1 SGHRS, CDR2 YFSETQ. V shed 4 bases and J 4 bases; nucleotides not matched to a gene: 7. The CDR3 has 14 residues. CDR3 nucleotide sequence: TGCGCCAGCAGCCCGGACAGGGACTTTTACGAGCAGTACTTC. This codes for CASSPDRDFYEQYF.